A single count supports the clone carrying this TCR beta chain. CDR1 is SGHTA and CDR2 is FQGTGA in the germline V gene. This CDR3 is 17 amino acids long. The V gene end was trimmed by 4 bases and the J gene end by 4 bases; junction bases not matched to a gene: 9. This entry comes from a study of blood T cell repertoires in COVID-19. Study details: The United States, Italy and Spain were the sources of the acute and convalescent COVID-19 samples. Nucleic acid was either cDNA or gDNA, and it came from T cells, B-cell-depleted T cells, or PBMCs.

As processed by the authors: Reference gene primers were amplified, and this amplification served to estimate nucleated cell counts. Here immunoSEQ multiplex PCR was the method, and the copy in TCRdb shows in-frame clones only, minus some. V, J and clone size derive from that table, while D and trimming were established from the DNA sequence. The sample lists 280,000 or so clones, nearly 90% occurring once. This clonotype was obtained from a man aged 18 to 30 with active or convalescent COVID-19. V usage is TRBV7-3 and J usage is TRBJ2-2; 10 bases map to TRBD2. Sequenced sample: peripheral blood. This chain's CDR3 is CASSSPGLARATGELFF. The CDR3 nucleotides are TGTGCCAGCAGCTCCCCGGGACTAGCGAGGGCCACCGGGGAGCTGTTTTTT.